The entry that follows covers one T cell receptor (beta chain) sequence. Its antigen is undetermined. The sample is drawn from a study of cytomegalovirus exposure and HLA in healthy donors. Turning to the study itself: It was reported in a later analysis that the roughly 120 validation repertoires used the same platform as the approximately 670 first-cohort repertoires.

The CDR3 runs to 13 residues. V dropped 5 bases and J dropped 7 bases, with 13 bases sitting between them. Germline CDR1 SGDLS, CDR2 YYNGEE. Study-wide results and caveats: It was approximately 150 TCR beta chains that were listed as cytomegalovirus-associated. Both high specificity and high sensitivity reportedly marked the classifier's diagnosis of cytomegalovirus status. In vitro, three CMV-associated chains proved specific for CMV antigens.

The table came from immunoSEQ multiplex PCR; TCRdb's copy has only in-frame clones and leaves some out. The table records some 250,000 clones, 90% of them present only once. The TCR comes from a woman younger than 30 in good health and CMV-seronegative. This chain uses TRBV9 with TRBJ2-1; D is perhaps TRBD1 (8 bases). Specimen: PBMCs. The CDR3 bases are TGTGCCAGCAGTGACAGGGGAGGGAATGAGCAGTTCTTC. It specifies CASSDRGGNEQFF.